Listed below are T cell receptor beta chains from one sample, sequenced in a study of blood T cell repertoires in COVID-19. Only in-frame clones appear in the TCRdb table, and some are missing; sequencing was by immunoSEQ multiplex PCR. The data show over 150,000 clones, nearly 90% seen once. Specimen: peripheral blood. The receptors derive from a man aged 45-65 years with COVID-19, enrolled during active disease. CDR3s include the opening cysteine and the closing phenylalanine or tryptophan. D genes are given only for firm matches. Expanded clones get a size class; other rows say once, few or many, or leave the size out.

D: -; size: -; V: TRBV6-2/TRBV6-3; J: TRBJ1-6; DNA: TGTGCCAGCAGTTACTCGCGCGGATCTTGGAATTCACCCCTCCACTTT; CDR3: CASSYSRGSWNSPLHF
D: -; size: -; V: TRBV27; J: TRBJ2-3; DNA: TGTGCCAGCAGTGCCCGCCGAGCCCCCACAGATACGCAGTATTTT; CDR3: CASSARRAPTDTQYF
D: -; size: -; V: TRBV4-1; J: TRBJ1-2; DNA: TGCGCCAGCAGCCAAGAGGGGGCCGCTAAAGGCGATGGCTACACCTTC; CDR3: CASSQEGAAKGDGYTF
D: -; size: -; V: TRBV4-1; J: TRBJ2-7; DNA: TGCGCCAGCAGCCCCCAGGGGGGATACAACTCCTACGAGCAGTACTTC; CDR3: CASSPQGGYNSYEQYF
D: TRBD2; size: once; V: TRBV4-2; J: TRBJ2-1; DNA: TGTGCCAGCAGCGCCAAAGGACTAGCGGGGGCCCGTATCTACAATGAGCAGTTCTTC; CDR3: CASSAKGLAGARIYNEQFF
D: -; size: -; V: TRBV5-4; J: TRBJ2-1; DNA: TGTGCCAGCAGCTCACCTGACAGTCTGCACAATGAGCAGTTCTTC; CDR3: CASSSPDSLHNEQFF
D: TRBD1; size: -; V: TRBV5-1; J: TRBJ2-1; DNA: TGCGCCAGCAGCCGACAGGGCTCAGATAACAATGAGCAGTTCTTC; CDR3: CASSRQGSDNNEQFF
D: TRBD2; size: -; V: TRBV7-2; J: TRBJ2-3; DNA: TGTGCCAGCAGCACCGGACTAGCGGGGGGGATAGATACGCAGTATTTT; CDR3: CASSTGLAGGIDTQYF
D: -; size: -; V: TRBV6-6; J: TRBJ1-5; DNA: TGTGCCAGCAGTCCCCGTCGGCCGGGGGTGAACAATCAGCCCCAGCATTTT; CDR3: CASSPRRPGVNNQPQHF
D: -; size: -; V: TRBV28; J: TRBJ2-3; DNA: TGTGCCAGCAGTGCGCAGTCGGGGTCTCGCACAGATACGCAGTATTTT; CDR3: CASSAQSGSRTDTQYF
D: TRBD1; size: -; V: TRBV9; J: TRBJ1-6; DNA: TGTGCCAGCAGCGTAGGACAGGGCCTGGGCTCACCCCTCCACTTT; CDR3: CASSVGQGLGSPLHF
D: -; size: -; V: TRBV7-2; J: TRBJ1-1; DNA: TGTGCCAGCAGCTTAGTCCAGGGTCAATACACTGAAGCTTTCTTT; CDR3: CASSLVQGQYTEAFF
D: -; size: -; V: TRBV29-1; J: TRBJ2-2; DNA: TGCAGCGTTGGGCACACCGGGGAGCTGTTTTTT; CDR3: CSVGHTGELFF
D: -; size: -; V: TRBV5-1; J: TRBJ2-7; DNA: TGCGCCAGCAGCTTGTTTCCAGGCATCGACTACGAGCAGTACTTC; CDR3: CASSLFPGIDYEQYF
D: TRBD2; size: once; V: TRBV5-1; J: TRBJ2-1; DNA: TGCGCCAGCATGCTAGCGGGAGGGCTTAATGAGCAGTTCTTC; CDR3: CASMLAGGLNEQFF
D: -; size: -; V: TRBV4-1; J: TRBJ2-4; DNA: TGCGCCAGCAGCCAAGGGACAGATCTAGCCAAAAACATTCAGTACTTC; CDR3: CASSQGTDLAKNIQYF
D: TRBD1; size: -; V: TRBV15; J: TRBJ2-7; DNA: TGTGCCACCAGCATCCTTAAAGGGGGCCCCTACGAGCAGTACTTC; CDR3: CATSILKGGPYEQYF
D: TRBD1; size: -; V: TRBV6-4; J: TRBJ2-7; DNA: TGTGCCAGCAGTGACTCGAGGGGCGGGACAGGGTCGCGGAACGAGCAGTACTTC; CDR3: CASSDSRGGTGSRNEQYF
D: TRBD2; size: -; V: TRBV20-1; J: TRBJ2-7; DNA: TGCAGTGCAAGTCTAGCGGGGCAATTGGCGCAGTACTTC; CDR3: CSASLAGQLAQYF
D: TRBD2; size: -; V: TRBV5-1; J: TRBJ2-3; DNA: TGCGCCAGCAGCGGGGGGATGGCGGGAGGCGCAGATACGCAGTATTTT; CDR3: CASSGGMAGGADTQYF
D: TRBD1; size: -; V: TRBV11-2; J: TRBJ1-2; DNA: TGTGCCAGCAGCTTACTACAGGGGGAATATGGCTACACCTTC; CDR3: CASSLLQGEYGYTF
D: TRBD1; size: -; V: TRBV11-1; J: TRBJ2-7; DNA: TGTGCCAGCAGCTTAGACAGGGGCGAGCAGTACTTC; CDR3: CASSLDRGEQYF
D: TRBD1; size: -; V: TRBV6-5; J: TRBJ1-3; DNA: TGTGCCAGCAGCCTGGGACAGCCCTCTGGAAACACCATATATTTT; CDR3: CASSLGQPSGNTIYF
D: TRBD2; size: -; V: TRBV6-1; J: TRBJ2-3; DNA: TGTGCCAGCAGTGAAGCAGTCGCGGGAGGGACAGATACGCAGTATTTT; CDR3: CASSEAVAGGTDTQYF
D: -; size: -; V: TRBV6-2/TRBV6-3; J: TRBJ1-5; DNA: TGTGCCAGCAGTGGACGACAGACCAATCAGCCCCAGCATTTT; CDR3: CASSGRQTNQPQHF
D: TRBD2; size: once; V: TRBV4-1; J: TRBJ2-7; DNA: TGCGCCAGCAGCCCACGCCCTGGACTAGCGGGGCTCTACGAGCAGTACTTC; CDR3: CASSPRPGLAGLYEQYF
D: -; size: -; V: TRBV21-1; J: TRBJ2-7; DNA: TGTGCCAGCAGAAAAGGCGGGGTGGAGCAGTACTTC; CDR3: CASRKGGVEQYF
D: TRBD1; size: -; V: TRBV11-2; J: TRBJ2-5; DNA: TGTGCCAGCAGCAATTCCGGGACAGGGGAATCGGCCCAGTACTTC; CDR3: CASSNSGTGESAQYF
D: -; size: once; V: TRBV27; J: TRBJ2-3; DNA: TGTGCCAGCCGGAACCTAAAGATAGCTAGCACAGATACGCAGTATTTT; CDR3: CASRNLKIASTDTQYF
D: -; size: -; V: TRBV5-8; J: TRBJ2-5; DNA: TGTGCCAGCAGCTTGGGACTGATCCAAGAGACCCAGTACTTC; CDR3: CASSLGLIQETQYF
D: -; size: -; V: TRBV7-8; J: TRBJ2-7; DNA: TGTGCCAGCAGCCAGGGACTCCCATACGAGCAGTACTTC; CDR3: CASSQGLPYEQYF
D: TRBD1; size: -; V: TRBV5-8; J: TRBJ2-1; DNA: TGTGCCAGCAACGTACCGGGACAGGGATACAATGAGCAGTTCTTC; CDR3: CASNVPGQGYNEQFF
D: TRBD2; size: once; V: TRBV6-1; J: TRBJ2-7; DNA: TGTGCCAGCAGTGTAGCGGGGGGGGTATACTACGAGCAGTACTTC; CDR3: CASSVAGGVYYEQYF
D: TRBD2; size: -; V: TRBV7-2; J: TRBJ2-5; DNA: TGTGCCAGCAGCTTAGGAACTAGCGGGGGGCCCCAAGAGACCCAGTACTTC; CDR3: CASSLGTSGGPQETQYF
D: TRBD2; size: -; V: TRBV5-4; J: TRBJ2-7; DNA: TGTGCCAGCAGCTTGGGCGGGAGGGCCGACGAGCAGTACTTC; CDR3: CASSLGGRADEQYF
D: -; size: few; V: TRBV30; J: TRBJ1-6; DNA: TGTGCTTCCGCCGGGACATATAATTCACCCCTCCACTTT; CDR3: CASAGTYNSPLHF
D: -; size: -; V: TRBV18; J: TRBJ1-4; DNA: TGTGCCAGCTCACCACAGAGAACAGGGCTGGATGAAAAACTGTTTTTT; CDR3: CASSPQRTGLDEKLFF
D: -; size: -; V: TRBV5-1; J: TRBJ2-5; DNA: TGCGCCAGCAGCTTGATGGGGGGCCAAGAGACCCAGTACTTC; CDR3: CASSLMGGQETQYF
D: TRBD1; size: -; V: TRBV30; J: TRBJ2-2; DNA: TGTGCCTGGAGTTTCCGGACAGGAGCGAACACCGGGGAGCTGTTTTTT; CDR3: CAWSFRTGANTGELFF
D: -; size: few; V: TRBV4-1; J: TRBJ1-1; DNA: TGCGCCAGCAGCCAGAGCAAGGAAGCGACCAAAGCTTTCTTT; CDR3: CASSQSKEATKAFF
D: -; size: -; V: TRBV15; J: TRBJ2-3; DNA: TGTGCCACCAGCAGGTCTAGCACAGATACGCAGTATTTT; CDR3: CATSRSSTDTQYF
D: -; size: once; V: TRBV6-4; J: TRBJ2-1; DNA: TGTGCCACCCGTAGCTCACACTACAATGAGCAGTTCTTC; CDR3: CATRSSHYNEQFF
D: -; size: -; V: TRBV10-3; J: TRBJ2-7; DNA: TGTGCCATCACAAACTCCTACGAGCAGTACTTC; CDR3: CAITNSYEQYF
D: -; size: -; V: TRBV25-1; J: TRBJ2-5; DNA: TGTGCCAGCAGTGAAAGGACTACAGGCCGCCAAGAGACCCAGTACTTC; CDR3: CASSERTTGRQETQYF
D: -; size: -; V: TRBV28; J: TRBJ1-1; DNA: TGTGCCAACCGGGGGGCCATGAACACTGAAGCTTTCTTT; CDR3: CANRGAMNTEAFF
D: -; size: -; V: TRBV24-1; J: TRBJ1-1; DNA: TGTGCCACCAGTGACCGGGACTTCGTAGCTTTCTTT; CDR3: CATSDRDFVAFF
D: TRBD1; size: once; V: TRBV5-1; J: TRBJ2-1; DNA: TGCGCCAGCAGCCTGCAGGGGACAGGTCGATACAATGAGCAGTTCTTC; CDR3: CASSLQGTGRYNEQFF
D: TRBD2; size: -; V: TRBV7-8; J: TRBJ2-3; DNA: TGTGCCAGCAGCTTAGCGCCGAGCGGGATCTCAGATACGCAGTATTTT; CDR3: CASSLAPSGISDTQYF
D: -; size: -; V: TRBV15; J: TRBJ1-1; DNA: TGTGCCACCAGCAGAGGGGGCACGAACACTGAAGCTTTCTTT; CDR3: CATSRGGTNTEAFF
D: TRBD1; size: -; V: TRBV11-2; J: TRBJ2-1; DNA: TGTGCCAGCAGCTCGGGACAGGGGGGGAATGAGCAGTTCTTC; CDR3: CASSSGQGGNEQFF
D: -; size: once; V: TRBV12-5; J: TRBJ2-3; DNA: TGTGCTAGTGGTTTCTCTGAGGCCGATACGCAGTATTTT; CDR3: CASGFSEADTQYF
D: -; size: once; V: TRBV4-1; J: TRBJ1-1; DNA: TGCGCCAGCAGCAGCATCGCGTTCGCTGAAGCTTTCTTT; CDR3: CASSSIAFAEAFF